Below, one T cell receptor beta chain is given with its context. Its antigen remains undetermined. No much larger clone is present one base from it, and per-base qualities are unavailable. The sample is drawn from a study of cytomegalovirus exposure and HLA in healthy donors (dated by TCRdb to about 2017). A note on the overall study: An earlier analysis of some 600 of the donors reported 276 Gb of sequence data and some 110 million unique TCR beta sequences obtained from around 180 million T cells. Of the roughly 400 genotyped donors, approximately 83% fell in the genetic ancestry cluster associated with self-reported Caucasian donors. A later genetic analysis used genome-wide SNP genotypes for about three fifths of the 666 donors, treating that subset as a discovery cohort. In a later analysis, previously published TCR beta repertoires from 670 or so donors were re-analyzed and high-resolution HLA genotyping was added so that TCR occurrence patterns could be studied. Donor age, sex, ethnicity and CMV serostatus were compiled alongside the repertoire data. A separate validation cohort of about 110 different subjects was used in addition to the roughly 700-subject first cohort. Every repertoire in the discovery cohort had been generated on one and the same sequencing platform. Roughly five DR-DQ haplotypes were handled as single units for association and clustering, since linkage in the cohort was strong. An earlier analysis of fewer than 750 of the donors used high-throughput TCR beta sequencing to judge whether each TCR beta V gene segment behaved as functional or pseudogenic. The number of donors typed differed by locus, with 629-630 for A, B, C, DRB1 and DQB1, roughly 520 for DQA1, approximately 570 for DPA1, and around 450 for DPB1. An early release that covered fewer than 750 HLA-typed donors contained 300 to 350 gigabases of sequencing data and tens of millions of unique TCR sequences. Rather than using new phenotypic data, the later analysis identified candidate immune exposures from TCR beta sequences and from how often those sequences occurred across donors. The study aimed to test whether signatures of past pathogen exposure could be identified by cataloging public T cell receptors. HLA typing included class I and class II loci at four-digit resolution. The T cell repertoires of about 700 subjects were profiled by immunosequencing and related to cytomegalovirus serostatus. On average, 235,054 unique TCR beta nucleotide sequences were sequenced per donor among 398 genotyped donors of the cohort, with approximately 18% of those sequences being non-productive. To predict cytomegalovirus infection status, the study brought together high-throughput TCR immunosequencing, statistical association of individual TCRs with disease status, and machine learning.

The cohort was made up of 666 healthy bone marrow donors. All cohort members were sampled while nominally healthy, although unrecorded immune exposures were likely present. The donor tested CMV seropositive and was one of the 289 seropositive cohort members. A peripheral blood sample was provided by each donor, and peripheral blood mononuclear cells were used for TCR beta sequencing. The Qiagen DNeasy Blood Extraction Kit was used to extract genomic DNA from the blood cell samples. General conclusions and limits of the study: Presence/absence analyses assumed roughly uniform sequencing depth across donors, an assumption that may not hold. Across donors, most TCR sequences were observed very rarely, whereas some public TCRs were present in many individuals. When HLA alleles, especially DR and DQ, strongly co-occurred, attributing TCR associations to individual alleles was difficult. At a false discovery rate of 0.05, a later analysis linked 16,000 or so TCR beta sequences to specific HLA alleles. A further reported finding was that TCR beta sequences accurately predicted the HLA-A and HLA-B alleles for most subjects in the first cohort. Because HLA typing was unavailable for some donors at each locus, only the typed subset was used in association tests. In an earlier analysis of 587 of the donors, most TCR beta V segments were observed in productive rearrangements about 90% or about 30% of the time, broadly matching IMGT annotations. Because the 87-base-pair reads could not distinguish some IMGT-functional V segments, including TRBV6-2 and TRBV6-3, those segments were excluded. The classifier was reported to diagnose cytomegalovirus status with high specificity and sensitivity in both the original and validation cohorts. Correlated functional status among segregating V segments might reflect linkage disequilibrium, but an unknown experimental factor could not be ruled out. Over 15 rarely observed V segments, including chromosome 9 orphons, were excluded from the earlier analysis of about 610 of the donors because counts were too low. The study listed 150 to 200 TCR beta chains as associated with cytomegalovirus. In a later analysis, the rate of TCR association differed among HLA loci, with DRB1 alleles having the most associated TCRs and HLA-C alleles having the fewest. In a later analysis, HLA-associated TCR beta chains were found to be more clonally expanded and to have lower generation probabilities than equally common non-associated chains. According to the authors, the approach could potentially be generalized to other disease states and immunological phenotypes. In a later genetic analysis, a missense DCLRE1C variant was associated with V-gene and J-gene trimming of TCR beta chains, and the association was replicated in an independent cohort. Compared with the 666-donor mean, donors in an Asian-associated ancestry cluster had fewer N-insertions in productive TCRs, according to a later genetic analysis. Several of the top co-occurrence clusters appeared to be linked to parvovirus B19, influenza, CMV and Epstein-Barr virus, according to a later analysis. A cluster of highly shared sequence variants was judged likely to be a technical artifact of the sequencing pipeline. According to a later analysis, most CMV-associated TCR beta chains appeared to be HLA-restricted, and the HLA associations seemed to be driven largely by CMV exposure. The only immune exposure information available for the cohort was CMV serostatus. In this cohort, only TCR beta chains were sequenced, and detectable features were limited by the absence of alpha or paired-chain data. Three of the identified cytomegalovirus-associated TCR beta chains were confirmed in vitro to be specific for cytomegalovirus antigens.

CDR1 and CDR2, per the germline V gene, are MDHEN and SYDVKM. A distance of 13 bases separates the germline ends of V and J, which lose 10 bases and 4 bases respectively. The CDR3 holds 12 amino acids from the cysteine to the phenylalanine. Only CDR3 DNA remains: 36 bases, in frame from the first base. The library was obtained by the immunoSEQ multiplex PCR assay. For the multiplex PCR, a mixture combining 60 forward primers for TCR Vbeta segments and 13 reverse primers for TCR Jbeta segments was used. A multiplex PCR assay on genomic DNA amplified the CDR3 region of rearranged TCR beta genes. The amplified TCR beta libraries were sequenced on the Illumina HiSeq System as 87-base-pair reads. The study's own analysis went as follows. A later analysis tallied 75 million to 95 million unique TCR beta chains across the 666 repertoires, and about 12 million of those chains were shared by two or more donors. Raw reads were error-corrected and collapsed into unique sequences by a nearest-neighbor algorithm in which closely related sequences were merged to remove PCR and sequencing errors. V, D and J gene segments were assigned by aligning CDR3 sequences to IMGT reference sequences. For a sequence to be retained, a match of at least six nucleotides was required to both a V gene segment and a J gene segment. Rearrangements were called productive when the CDR3 lacked stop codons and stayed in frame with V and J; all others were non-productive. Following IMGT convention, CDR3 was defined as the stretch from the second conserved V-encoded cysteine to the conserved J-encoded phenylalanine. The earlier analysis of 587 of the donors excluded sequences that lacked an unambiguous match to a single V gene segment. An earlier analysis of a few hundred of the donors classified V segments as functional when productive rearrangements were above 56.7% and as segregating when the standard deviation between donors was above 5%. To diagnose cytomegalovirus status from the catalog of TCR beta chain sequences, a statistical classification framework was built. A later analysis assigned V and J genes by comparing TCR nucleotide sequences with IMGT/GENE-DB human TR gene sequences. In a later analysis, CDR3 sequences and most-parsimonious VDJ recombination scenarios were assigned using the TCRdist pipeline. In a later analysis, every TCR beta chain was defined by the combination of its CDR3 amino acid sequence and its V-gene family, and reads without a unique V-gene family were dropped. To address suspected cross-contamination and a sequencing artifact, a later analysis removed a few hundred highly shared, low-generation-probability nucleotide sequences. For each public chain, a later analysis derived a clonal expansion index from normalized ranks of inferred template counts within each repertoire. In a later analysis, generation probabilities were computed using a VDJ recombination model fitted to out-of-frame rearrangements, and the results were checked against IGoR. In a later analysis, hypergeometric tests were used to score TCR-TCR, TCR-HLA and TCR-CMV co-occurrence, with a repertoire-size bias correction applied to TCR pairs. In a later analysis, false discovery rates were estimated by permuting HLA or CMV assignments 20 times. In a later analysis, co-occurring TCRs were grouped using DBSCAN, with TCRdist sequence similarity added in when clustering inside HLA-allele-positive subsets. For co-occurrence clustering, repertoires with fewer than 30,000 or more than 120,000 public chains were excluded, along with several repertoires with anomalous nucleotide sharing. In TCRdb, the immuneACCESS table is reduced to in-frame sequences with V and J assigned. These tables do not hold every clone; where another copy was compared, an unresolved V gene accounts for under half, and the others remain unexplained. For V, J and clone size, that table is used; D and trimming come from the DNA. This sample lists 150,000 to 160,000 clones; 75% to 85% were detected once. Together, the top ten hold roughly 5.9% of the sample.

The rearrangement joined TRBV28 to TRBJ1-1; matching of 5 bases hints at TRBD1 as the D gene. The TCR was taken from a woman aged 40 to 50 in good health and CMV-seropositive. The sequencing sample was made of PBMCs. The sequence in DNA is TGTGCCATTAAAGGCGGGGCCACTGAAGCTTTCTTT. Translated, this gives CAIKGGATEAFF.